Listed here are 17 T cell receptor beta chains from one sample, sequenced in a study of OX40 agonist ivuxolimab in advanced cancers. TCRdb's copy holds only in-frame clones and misses some; the assay was immunoSEQ multiplex PCR. The sample holds 72,000 or so clones, about 85% seen once. Sequenced here: CD4+ or CD8+ T cells sorted from blood, sampled in a trial of the OX40 agonist ivuxolimab. The receptors originated from an adult with an advanced solid tumor such as melanoma, head and neck, liver or kidney cancer.

CDR3 sequence: CAWSLIGTTNEKLFF. CDR3 DNA sequence: TGTGCCTGGAGTCTAATCGGAACAACTAATGAAAAACTGTTTTTT. The chain joins TRBV30 to TRBJ1-4, with unresolved D. Germline values: CDR1 GTSNPN, CDR2 SVGIG (reference sequence). The CDR3 consists of 15 residues. Trimming left V 2 bases short and J 0 bases short, with 10 bases between.

The rearrangement links TRBV19 to TRBJ2-5; TRBD2 is a possible D gene (6 bases). TRBJ2-7 matches the DNA end more closely, so the J call is doubtful. The CDR3 sequence is 14 residues long. The germline V gene has CDR1 LNHDA and CDR2 SQIVND (reference sequence). The CDR3 spells CASSTDGGVYEQYF. DNA for the CDR3: TGTGCCAGTAGCACTGACGGGGGTGTGTACGAGCAGTACTTC.

The sample holds one count of this clone. The genes are TRBV5-5 and TRBJ1-1; 8 nucleotides align to TRBD1. Trimming took 3 bases from V and 4 from J; bases not matched to a gene: 5. Germline values: CDR1 SGHKS, CDR2 YYEKEE (reference sequence). This CDR3 is 14 amino acids long. The CDR3 region is CASSSDREGTEAFF. CDR3 DNA sequence: TGTGCCAGCAGCTCGGACAGGGAAGGCACTGAAGCTTTCTTT.

The chain joins TRBV28 to TRBJ2-1, with unresolved D. The CDR3 length is 12 residues. Germline V gene data show CDR1 as MDHEN and CDR2 as SYDVKM. V was pared by 3 bases and J by 9 bases, with 9 bases between. CDR3 amino acids: CASSFLGFEQFF. The CDR3 coding sequence is TGTGCCAGCAGTTTTTTGGGGTTTGAGCAGTTCTTC.

This clone appeared once. This chain links TRBV28 with TRBJ2-5; D is undetermined. The CDR3 consists of 12 residues. Deletions cut 4 bases from V and 11 bases from J, with 14 bases between. Germline lookup yields CDR1 MDHEN and CDR2 SYDVKM. CDR3 in amino acids: CASSSVSHEQYF. In DNA form, the CDR3 reads TGTGCCAGCAGTTCCGTCTCCCATGAGCAGTACTTC.

As DNA, the CDR3 is TGCGCCAGCAGCCCGGGACAGGGTAGAAACACCATATATTTT. Protein sequence: CASSPGQGRNTIYF. This rearrangement joins TRBV4-3 to TRBJ1-3, with TRBD1 matching over 9 bases. The ends lost 4 bases at V and 5 bases at J; junction bases unmatched: 3. This CDR3 has 14 residues. Germline V lookup: CDR1 LGHNA, CDR2 YSLEER.

J is TRBJ2-3 and V is TRBV6-4; TRBD2 agrees at 9 bases. This CDR3 has 15 residues. Losses at the gene ends were 6 bases for V and 5 bases for J; bases not matched to a gene: 9. CDR1 MRHNA and CDR2 SNTAGT come from the germline V gene. Written as DNA, the CDR3 is TGTGCCAGCAGCGAAATAGCGGGGGAGGGAGATACGCAGTATTTT. Its translation is CASSEIAGEGDTQYF.

This chain links TRBV28 with TRBJ2-2; 10 nucleotides agree with TRBD2. V shed 2 bases, J shed 7 bases, and the junction held 7 bases outside the gene matches. The CDR3 contains 16 residues. CDR1 is MDHEN, CDR2 SYDVKM, per germline. CDR3 sequence (DNA): TGTGCCAGCAGTTTACTGACTAGCGGGCACCTCGGGGAGCTGTTTTTT. This encodes CASSLLTSGHLGELFF. Filled out from reference TRBV28 and TRBJ2-2, the complete variable domain reads DVKVTQSSRYLVKRTGEKVFLECVQDMDHENMFWYRQDPGLGLRLIYFSYDVKMKEKGDIPEGYSVSREKKERFSLILESASTNQTSMYLCASSLLTSGHLGELFFGEGSRLTVL.

The V call is TRBV5-1, the J call TRBJ1-1; 10 bases map to TRBD1. Germline CDR1 SGHRS, CDR2 YFSETQ. This CDR3 has 13 amino acids. The trim removed 4 bases at V and 5 bases at J, leaving 2 bases unmatched. CDR3 sequence reads: CASSPGQGTEAFF. DNA for the CDR3: TGCGCCAGCAGCCCGGGACAGGGGACTGAAGCTTTCTTT.

V is TRBV18 and J is TRBJ2-7; 7 bases agree with TRBD1. CDR1 is KGHSH and CDR2 is LQKENI in the germline V gene. The CDR3 consists of 14 residues. V dropped 6 bases and J dropped 7; count of bases not matched to a gene: 12. The CDR3 reads CASSQRDRSLEQYF. Written as DNA, the CDR3 is TGTGCCAGCTCTCAGAGGGACAGATCTCTTGAGCAGTACTTC.

This clone has a single count. V usage is TRBV9 and J usage is TRBJ1-4, with TRBD1 identical over 7 bases. This CDR3 region has 17 residues. Trimming removed 0 bases from V and 2 bases from J; junction bases left unmatched: 7. CDR1 SGDLS and CDR2 YYNGEE come from the germline V gene. CDR3 sequence (DNA): TGTGCCAGCAGCGTAGAGACAGGGCTTCCGACTAATGAAAAACTGTTTTTT. Protein product: CASSVETGLPTNEKLFF.

This clone has only one observation. The chain combines TRBV30 with TRBJ2-5; tentative D call: TRBD1 (6 bases). This CDR3 spans 13 amino acids. From germline, CDR1 is GTSNPN and CDR2 SVGIG (reference sequence). V was pared by 0 bases and J by 4 bases, with 9 bases between. Here the CDR3 DNA reads TGTGCCTGGAGTGTAGGGGGAGTAGAGACCCAGTACTTC. Encoded protein: CAWSVGGVETQYF.

The CDR3 coding sequence is TGTGCCAGCAGCCAACGCACCATAGCGGGAGGGGGCTACAATGAGCAGTTCTTC. Amino acid sequence: CASSQRTIAGGGYNEQFF. The V and J genes are TRBV16 and TRBJ2-1, with 11 bases matching TRBD2. The germline V gene has CDR1 KGHSY and CDR2 FQNENV. Unmatched junction bases numbered 9, after V lost 2 bases and J lost 3 bases. The CDR3 spans 18 residues.

This clone was seen only a few times. This chain joins TRBV7-2 and TRBJ2-5; D tentatively fits TRBD1 or TRBD2 (6 bases each). The CDR3 extends over 14 amino acids. Looked up from germline, CDR1 is SGHTA and CDR2 is FQGNSA. V dropped 5 bases and J dropped 2 bases, with 12 bases sitting between them. The CDR3: CASSRGGIQETQYF. The CDR3 coding sequence is TGTGCCAGCAGCCGAGGGGGGATTCAAGAGACCCAGTACTTC.

The chain uses TRBV4-3 and TRBJ2-3, with 12 positions matching TRBD2. V shed 6 bases, J shed 3 bases, and the junction held 4 bases outside the gene matches. The CDR3 runs 15 residues. The germline gives CDR1 LGHNA, CDR2 YSLEER. The CDR3 here is CASSWLAGGTDTQYF. CDR3 nucleotide sequence: TGCGCCAGCAGTTGGCTAGCGGGGGGGACAGATACGCAGTATTTT.

The chain is built from TRBV19 and TRBJ2-7; 10 nucleotides align to TRBD1. V was clipped by 6 bases and J by 2 bases; unmatched bases: 13. The length of the CDR3 is 17 residues. Germline CDR1 and CDR2: LNHDA and SQIVND (reference sequence). CDR3 loop: CASRDSGSGTGAYEQYF. DNA for the CDR3: TGTGCCAGTAGAGACTCCGGCTCTGGGACAGGGGCCTACGAGCAGTACTTC.

For the CDR3, the DNA is TGTGCCAGCAGCTTACGGACAGGGGGCTCTGGGGCCAACGTCCTGACTTTC. Its protein is CASSLRTGGSGANVLTF. The genes are TRBV7-9 and TRBJ2-6; 10 bases map to TRBD1. There are 17 residues in the CDR3. From germline, CDR1 is SEHNR and CDR2 FQNEAQ (reference sequence). J lost 0 bases, V lost 2 bases, and 1 base had no gene match.